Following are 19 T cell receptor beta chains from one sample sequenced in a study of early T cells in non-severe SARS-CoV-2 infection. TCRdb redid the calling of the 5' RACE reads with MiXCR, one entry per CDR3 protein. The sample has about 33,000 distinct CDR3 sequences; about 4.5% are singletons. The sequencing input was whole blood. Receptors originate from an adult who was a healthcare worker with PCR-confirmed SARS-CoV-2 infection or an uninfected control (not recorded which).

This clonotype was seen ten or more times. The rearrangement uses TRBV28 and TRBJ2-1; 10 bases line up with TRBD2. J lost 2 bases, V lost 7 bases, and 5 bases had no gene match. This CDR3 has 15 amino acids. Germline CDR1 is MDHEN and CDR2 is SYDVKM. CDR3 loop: CASTPLAGAYNEQFF. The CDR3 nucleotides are TGTGCCAGCACCCCTCTAGCGGGGGCCTACAATGAGCAGTTCTTC.

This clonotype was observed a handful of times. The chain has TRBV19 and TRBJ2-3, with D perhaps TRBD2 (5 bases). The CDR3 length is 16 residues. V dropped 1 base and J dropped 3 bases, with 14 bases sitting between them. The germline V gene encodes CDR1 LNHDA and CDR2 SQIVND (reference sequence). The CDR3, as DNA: TGTGCCAGTAGTATAGTGGGAGAGGGCGCGACAGATACGCAGTATTTT. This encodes CASSIVGEGATDTQYF.

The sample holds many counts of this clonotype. For the CDR3, the DNA is TGTGCCAGCACTTTACCCCTGAACACTGAAGCTTTCTTT. Amino acids: CASTLPLNTEAFF. The chain employs TRBV6-6 and TRBJ1-1, with unresolved D. This CDR3 has 13 residues. Germline CDR1 and CDR2: MNHNY and SVGAGI (reference sequence). The V end lost 7 bases, the J end lost 0 bases, and 9 bases lay between the germline ends.

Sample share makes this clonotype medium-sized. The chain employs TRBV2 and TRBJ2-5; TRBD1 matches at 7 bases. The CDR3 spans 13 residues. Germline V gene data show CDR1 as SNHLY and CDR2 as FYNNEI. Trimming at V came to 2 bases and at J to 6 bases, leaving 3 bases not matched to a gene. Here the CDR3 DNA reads TGTGCCAGCAGTGAAAGCAGGGGGAAGACCCAGTACTTC. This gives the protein CASSESRGKTQYF.

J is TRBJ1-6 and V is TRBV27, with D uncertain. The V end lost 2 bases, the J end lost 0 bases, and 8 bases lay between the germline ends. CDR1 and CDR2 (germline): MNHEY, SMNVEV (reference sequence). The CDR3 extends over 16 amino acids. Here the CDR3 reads CASSLTAVSYNSPLHF. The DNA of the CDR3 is TGTGCCAGCAGTTTAACGGCGGTCTCCTATAATTCACCCCTCCACTTT.

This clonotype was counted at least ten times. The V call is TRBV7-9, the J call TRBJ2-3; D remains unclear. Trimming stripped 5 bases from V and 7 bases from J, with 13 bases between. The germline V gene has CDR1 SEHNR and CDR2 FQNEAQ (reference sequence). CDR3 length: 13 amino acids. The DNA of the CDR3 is TGTGCCAGCAGCCCCGGACGTCGGTATACGCAGTATTTT. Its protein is CASSPGRRYTQYF.

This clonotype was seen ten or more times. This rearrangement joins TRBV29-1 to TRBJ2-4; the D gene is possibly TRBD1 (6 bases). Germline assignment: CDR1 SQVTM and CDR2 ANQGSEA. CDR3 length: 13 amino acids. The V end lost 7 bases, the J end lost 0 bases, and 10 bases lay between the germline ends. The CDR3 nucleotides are TGCAGCGCTACAGGGATAGCCAAAAACATTCAGTACTTC. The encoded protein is CSATGIAKNIQYF.

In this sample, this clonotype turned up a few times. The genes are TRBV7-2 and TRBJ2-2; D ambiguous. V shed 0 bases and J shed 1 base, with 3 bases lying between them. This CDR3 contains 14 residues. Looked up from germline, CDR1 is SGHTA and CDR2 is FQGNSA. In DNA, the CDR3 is TGTGCCAGCAGCTTAGCGAAGAACACCGGGGAGCTGTTTTTT. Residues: CASSLAKNTGELFF.

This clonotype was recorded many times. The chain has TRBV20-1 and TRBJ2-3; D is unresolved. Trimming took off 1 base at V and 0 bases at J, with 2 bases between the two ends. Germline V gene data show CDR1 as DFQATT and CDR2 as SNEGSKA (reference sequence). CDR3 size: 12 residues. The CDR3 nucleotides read TGCAGTGCTAGAGGCAGCACAGATACGCAGTATTTT. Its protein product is CSARGSTDTQYF.

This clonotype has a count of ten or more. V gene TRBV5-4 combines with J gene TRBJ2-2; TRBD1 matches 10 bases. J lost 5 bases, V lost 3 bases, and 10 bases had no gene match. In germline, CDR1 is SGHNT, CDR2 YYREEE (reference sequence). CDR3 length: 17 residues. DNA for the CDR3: TGTGCCAGCAGCTCTCCCCGGGACAGGGGAATTACCGGGGAGCTGTTTTTT. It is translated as CASSSPRDRGITGELFF.

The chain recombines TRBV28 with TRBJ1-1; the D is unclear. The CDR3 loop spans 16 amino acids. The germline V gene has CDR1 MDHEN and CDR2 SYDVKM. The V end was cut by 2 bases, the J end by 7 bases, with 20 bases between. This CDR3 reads CASSLNNTPHLLEAFF. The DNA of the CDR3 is TGTGCCAGCAGTTTAAATAACACCCCCCACCTACTTGAAGCTTTCTTT.

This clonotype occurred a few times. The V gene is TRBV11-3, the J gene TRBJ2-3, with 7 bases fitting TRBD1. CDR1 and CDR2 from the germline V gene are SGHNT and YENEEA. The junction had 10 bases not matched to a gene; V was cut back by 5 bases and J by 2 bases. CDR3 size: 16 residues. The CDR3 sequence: CASSTGTDPLTDTQYF. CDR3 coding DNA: TGTGCCAGCAGCACCGGGACAGATCCTCTCACAGATACGCAGTATTTT.

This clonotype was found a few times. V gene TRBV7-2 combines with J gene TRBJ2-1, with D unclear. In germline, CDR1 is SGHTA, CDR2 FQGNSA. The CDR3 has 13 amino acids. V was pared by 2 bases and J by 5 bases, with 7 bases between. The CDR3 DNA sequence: TGTGCCAGCAGCTTAATACCCGACAATGAGCAGTTCTTC. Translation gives CASSLIPDNEQFF. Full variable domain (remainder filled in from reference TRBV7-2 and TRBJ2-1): GAGVSQSPSNKVTEKGKDVELRCDPISGHTALYWYRQSLGQGLEFLIYFQGNSAPDKSGLPSDRFSAERTGGSVSTLTIQRTQQEDSAVYLCASSLIPDNEQFFGPGTRLTVL.

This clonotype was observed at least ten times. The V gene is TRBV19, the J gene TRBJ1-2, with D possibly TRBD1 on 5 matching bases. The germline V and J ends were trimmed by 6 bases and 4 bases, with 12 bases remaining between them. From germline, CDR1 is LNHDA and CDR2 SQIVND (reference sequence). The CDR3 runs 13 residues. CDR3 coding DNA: TGTGCCAGTAGAAGACAGACCTCCTATGGCTACACCTTC. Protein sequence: CASRRQTSYGYTF. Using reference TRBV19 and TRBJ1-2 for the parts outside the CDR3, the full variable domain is DGGITQSPKYLFRKEGQNVTLSCEQNLNHDAMYWYRQDPGQGLRLIYYSQIVNDFQKGDIAEGYSVSREKKESFPLTVTSAQKNPTAFYLCASRRQTSYGYTFGSGTRLTVV.

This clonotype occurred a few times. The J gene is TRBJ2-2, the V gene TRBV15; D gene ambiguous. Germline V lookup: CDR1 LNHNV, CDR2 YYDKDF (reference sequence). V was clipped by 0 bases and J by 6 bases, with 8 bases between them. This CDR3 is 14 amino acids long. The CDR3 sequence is CATSRDGEAGELFF. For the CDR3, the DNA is TGTGCCACCAGCAGAGATGGAGAGGCCGGGGAGCTGTTTTTT.

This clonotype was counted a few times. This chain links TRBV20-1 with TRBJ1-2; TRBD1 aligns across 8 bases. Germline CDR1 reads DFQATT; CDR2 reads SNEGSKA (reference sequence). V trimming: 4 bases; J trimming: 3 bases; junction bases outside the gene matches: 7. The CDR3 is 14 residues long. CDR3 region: CSATSGQAHYGYTF. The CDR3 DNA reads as TGCAGTGCTACCTCGGGACAGGCTCACTATGGCTACACCTTC.

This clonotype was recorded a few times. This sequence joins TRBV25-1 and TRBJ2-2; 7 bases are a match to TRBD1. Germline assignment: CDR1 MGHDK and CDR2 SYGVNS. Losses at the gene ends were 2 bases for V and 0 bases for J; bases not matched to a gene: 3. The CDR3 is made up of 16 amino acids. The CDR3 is CASSEPGTANTGELFF. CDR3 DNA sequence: TGTGCCAGCAGTGAACCCGGGACAGCGAACACCGGGGAGCTGTTTTTT.

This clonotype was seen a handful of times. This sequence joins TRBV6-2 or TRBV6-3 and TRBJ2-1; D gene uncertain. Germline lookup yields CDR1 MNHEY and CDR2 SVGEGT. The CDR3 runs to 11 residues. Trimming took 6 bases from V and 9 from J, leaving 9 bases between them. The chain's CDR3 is CASSQVGEQFF. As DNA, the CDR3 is TGTGCCAGCAGCCAAGTCGGTGAGCAGTTCTTC.

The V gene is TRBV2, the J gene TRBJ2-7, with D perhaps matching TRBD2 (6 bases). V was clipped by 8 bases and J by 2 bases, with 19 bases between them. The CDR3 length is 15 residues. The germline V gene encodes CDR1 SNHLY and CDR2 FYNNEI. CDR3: CASGRYGTHPYEQYF. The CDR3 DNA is TGTGCCAGCGGGCGGTACGGGACTCACCCCTACGAGCAGTACTTC.